Listed here is a single T cell receptor beta chain. These data are taken from a study of blood T cells in healthy people across ages. The germline CDR1 and CDR2 sequences are SGHTS and YDEGEE. Trimming left V 9 bases short and J 0 bases short, with 18 bases between. The CDR3 spans 15 residues. A J-beta primer mix and a sample-barcoded 5' primer were used in a second PCR of roughly 6 to 12 cycles. Sequencing yielded, for each sample, at least 3 million paired-end reads carrying CDR3. From the 5' RACE reads, TCRdb called clonotypes with MiXCR, one entry per CDR3 protein. Of around 1,000,000 distinct CDR3 sequences listed, roughly two fifths are singletons.

The receptor was isolated from a man aged 18-30 years in good health. Material for sequencing was blood. The chain combines TRBV5-8 with TRBJ1-2; D is unresolved. The CDR3 loop is CATRLRDPANYGYTF. DNA of the CDR3: TGTGCCACCAGATTAAGAGATCCAGCTAACTATGGCTACACCTTC.